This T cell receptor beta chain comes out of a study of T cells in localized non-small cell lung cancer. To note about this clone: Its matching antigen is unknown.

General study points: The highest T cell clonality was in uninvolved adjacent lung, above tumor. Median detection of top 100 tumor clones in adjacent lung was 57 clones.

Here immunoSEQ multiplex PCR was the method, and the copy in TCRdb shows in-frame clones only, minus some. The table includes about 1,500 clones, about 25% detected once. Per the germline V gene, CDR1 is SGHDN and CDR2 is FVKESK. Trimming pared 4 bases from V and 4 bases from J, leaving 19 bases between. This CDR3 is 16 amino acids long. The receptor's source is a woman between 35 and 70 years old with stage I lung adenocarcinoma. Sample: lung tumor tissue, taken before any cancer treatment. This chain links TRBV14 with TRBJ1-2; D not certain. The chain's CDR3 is CASSPHIDEAVYGYTF. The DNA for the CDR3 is TGTGCCAGCAGCCCGCACATCGACGAAGCAGTCTATGGCTACACCTTC.